The 3 T cell receptor beta chains below all came from one sample that was sequenced in a study of blood T cell repertoires in COVID-19. Repertoires were generated with immunoSEQ multiplex PCR, while TCRdb's copy carries only in-frame clones and drops some. This sample has some 160,000 clones; more than 65% occur once, and the top ten carry approximately 15%. Sequencing was carried out using peripheral blood. All receptors come from an elderly woman with acute or convalescent COVID-19.

The CDR3 DNA reads as TGTGCCAGCAGTTTAAGACAATACAATGAGCAGTTCTTC. This codes for CASSLRQYNEQFF. The chain combines TRBV27 with TRBJ2-1; D ambiguous. Germline CDR1 and CDR2: MNHEY and SMNVEV (reference sequence). Trimming stripped 2 bases from V and 4 bases from J, with 6 bases between. The CDR3 length is 13 residues.

The chain recombines TRBV28 with TRBJ2-5, with 9 nucleotides matching TRBD1. Trimming at V came to 5 bases and at J to 5 bases, leaving 9 bases not matched to a gene. This CDR3 region has 15 residues. From germline, CDR1 is MDHEN and CDR2 SYDVKM. Here the CDR3 reads CASSRPGQGSETQYF. In DNA, the CDR3 is TGTGCCAGCAGTCGGCCCGGACAGGGGTCGGAGACCCAGTACTTC.

This clone appeared a single time. The chain recombines TRBV5-5 with TRBJ2-1; 11 bases fit TRBD2. Trimming cost V 4 bases and J 2 bases; bases outside gene matches: 2. Germline values: CDR1 SGHKS, CDR2 YYEKEE (reference sequence). The CDR3 has 15 amino acids. The CDR3 here is CASSAGLAAYNEQFF. CDR3 sequence (DNA): TGTGCCAGCAGCGCGGGACTAGCGGCCTACAATGAGCAGTTCTTC.